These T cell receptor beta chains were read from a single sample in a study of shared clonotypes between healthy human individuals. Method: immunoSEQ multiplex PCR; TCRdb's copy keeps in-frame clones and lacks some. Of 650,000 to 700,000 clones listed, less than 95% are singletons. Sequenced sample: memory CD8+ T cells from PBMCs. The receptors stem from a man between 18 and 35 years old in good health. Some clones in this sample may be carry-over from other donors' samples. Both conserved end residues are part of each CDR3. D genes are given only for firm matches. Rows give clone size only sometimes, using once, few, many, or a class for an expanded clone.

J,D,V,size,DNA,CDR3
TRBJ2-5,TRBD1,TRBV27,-,TGTGCCAGCAGTCGACAGGGGGCAGAGACCCAGTACTTC,CASSRQGAETQYF
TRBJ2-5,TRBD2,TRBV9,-,TGTGCCAGCAGCGCCGAGGGGGGACTAGCGGGAGACGGAGAGACCCAGTACTTC,CASSAEGGLAGDGETQYF
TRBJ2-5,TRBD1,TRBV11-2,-,TGTGCCAGCAGCGGGACAGGGGTTGCGGAGACCCAGTACTTC,CASSGTGVAETQYF
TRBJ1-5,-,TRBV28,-,TGTGCCACGTATTTGGGGGGGAGGGGGCAGCCCCAGCATTTT,CATYLGGRGQPQHF
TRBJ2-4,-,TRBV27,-,TGTGCCAGCAGTTTAATAGGTGGGCAGGGGGGTCCCAAAAACATTCAGTACTTC,CASSLIGGQGGPKNIQYF
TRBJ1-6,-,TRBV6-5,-,TGTGCCAGCAGTGAGGGGAATAATTCACCCCTCCACTTT,CASSEGNNSPLHF
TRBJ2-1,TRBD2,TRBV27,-,TGTGCCAGCAGAAAAACGCTAGCGGGAAGGTCCAATGAGCAGTTCTTC,CASRKTLAGRSNEQFF
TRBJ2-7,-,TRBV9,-,TGTGCCAGCAGCGGCCCGAAAGGCTACGAGCAGTACTTC,CASSGPKGYEQYF
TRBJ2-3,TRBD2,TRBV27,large,TGTGCCAGCCGACTAGCGGGAGCCCTTAGCACAGATACGCAGTATTTT,CASRLAGALSTDTQYF
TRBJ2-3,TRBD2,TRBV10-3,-,TGTGCCATCAGGGCTAGCGGGGAAACAGATACGCAGTATTTT,CAIRASGETDTQYF
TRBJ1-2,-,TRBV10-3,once,TGTGCCATCAGTGATTTTTCGGCGGCCTATGGCTACACCTTC,CAISDFSAAYGYTF
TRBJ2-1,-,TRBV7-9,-,TGTGCCAGCAGTCCCGGCCGAAACGAGCAGTTCTTC,CASSPGRNEQFF
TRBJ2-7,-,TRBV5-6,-,TGTGCCAGCAGCTTTGGCACAGCCTACGAGCAGTACTTC,CASSFGTAYEQYF
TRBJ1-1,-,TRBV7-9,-,TGTGCCAGCAGCTTAGGGAGGGGCGGACAAGAAGCTTTCTTT,CASSLGRGGQEAFF
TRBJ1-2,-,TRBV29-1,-,TGCAGCGTGATGGGTCTTCGACACTATGGCTACACCTTC,CSVMGLRHYGYTF
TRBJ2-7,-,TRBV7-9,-,TGTGCCAGCAGCTCACTCTCCTACGAGCAGTACTTC,CASSSLSYEQYF
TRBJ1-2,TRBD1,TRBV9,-,TGTGCCAGCAGCGGACTCCAGGGGGCGTATGGCTACACCTTC,CASSGLQGAYGYTF
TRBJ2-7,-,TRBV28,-,TGTGCCAGCAGTTTCTACGCAGGGTCCTCATCCGAGCAGTACTTC,CASSFYAGSSSEQYF
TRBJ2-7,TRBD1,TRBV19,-,TGTGCCAGTAGTGAGAACAGGGGGGCGGGCGAGCAGTACTTC,CASSENRGAGEQYF
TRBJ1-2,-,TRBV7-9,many,TGTGCCAGCACTTGGGATTATGGCTACACCTTC,CASTWDYGYTF
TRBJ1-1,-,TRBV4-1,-,TGCGCCAGCAGCCAGACACGGGGCGGGATGAACACTGAAGCTTTCTTT,CASSQTRGGMNTEAFF
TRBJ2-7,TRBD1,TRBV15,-,TGTGCCACCAGCGTCGGACAGGGTTACGAGCAGTACTTC,CATSVGQGYEQYF
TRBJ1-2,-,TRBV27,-,TGTGCCAGCAGTTTTTCCAGACGCTATGGCTACACCTTC,CASSFSRRYGYTF
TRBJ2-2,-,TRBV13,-,TGTGCCAGCAGCTTAGGTGGACCCGGGGAGCTGTTTTTT,CASSLGGPGELFF
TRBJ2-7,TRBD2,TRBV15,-,TGTGCCACCAGCAGATCCACCGGGACTAGCGTCCCTTACGAGCAGTACTTC,CATSRSTGTSVPYEQYF
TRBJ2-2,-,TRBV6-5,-,TGTGCCAGCAGTTACCTGGAGGGCGGGGAGCTGTTTTTT,CASSYLEGGELFF
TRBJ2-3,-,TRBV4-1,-,TGCGCCAGCAGCCAAAAAGGGCAGGGGCGAGATACGCAGTATTTT,CASSQKGQGRDTQYF
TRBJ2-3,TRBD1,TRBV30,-,TGTGCCTGGACAAAGGACAGGGTAACGCAGTATTTT,CAWTKDRVTQYF